This T cell receptor (beta chain) was documented in a study of blood T cell repertoires in COVID-19. Overall study context: Specimens from acute and convalescent COVID-19 originated in the United States, Italy and Spain. T cells, B-cell-depleted T cells, or PBMCs provided the cDNA or gDNA that served as material.

In the original analysis: Amplification of reference gene primers was used by the study to estimate nucleated cell counts. Only in-frame clones appear in the TCRdb table, and some are missing; sequencing was by immunoSEQ multiplex PCR. Clone size and the V and J calls come from that table; the DNA yielded D and trimming. This table holds 150,000 to 200,000 clones, about 86% found once. V lost 4 bases and J lost 5, with 8 bases in between. Germline CDR1 and CDR2: ENHRY and SYGVKD. The CDR3 consists of 12 residues. The TCR comes from a man aged 50 or older with active or convalescent COVID-19. The V call is TRBV10-3, the J call TRBJ1-1, with a possible D match to TRBD1 (5 bases). Sequencing was carried out using peripheral blood. The CDR3, as DNA: TGTGCCATCAGTGGGGGGGGAACTGAAGCTTTCTTT. Translating gives CAISGGGTEAFF.